This section outlines one TCR beta chain sequence together with its context. This sample is drawn from a study of cytomegalovirus exposure and HLA in healthy donors. In the PCR, 60 Vbeta and 13 Jbeta primers were used. TCRdb's table, derived via immunoSEQ multiplex PCR, lists solely in-frame clones and lacks some. The sample comprises 110,000 or so clones, around 70% of which are singletons, and roughly 12% rests with the top ten. Germline V gene sequence: CDR1 GTSNPN, CDR2 SVGIG (reference sequence). The CDR3 length is 11 residues. Sequencing was performed on PBMCs. The TCR was taken from a woman between 45 and 65 years old in good health and CMV-seropositive. This chain joins TRBV30 and TRBJ2-5; possibly TRBD1 for D (5 bases). Near its end, the DNA agrees better with TRBJ2-7, so the J call may be wrong. The CDR3 nucleotides are TGTGCCTGGCGCAGGGTCTACGAGCAGTACTTC. Translated, it gives CAWRRVYEQYF.